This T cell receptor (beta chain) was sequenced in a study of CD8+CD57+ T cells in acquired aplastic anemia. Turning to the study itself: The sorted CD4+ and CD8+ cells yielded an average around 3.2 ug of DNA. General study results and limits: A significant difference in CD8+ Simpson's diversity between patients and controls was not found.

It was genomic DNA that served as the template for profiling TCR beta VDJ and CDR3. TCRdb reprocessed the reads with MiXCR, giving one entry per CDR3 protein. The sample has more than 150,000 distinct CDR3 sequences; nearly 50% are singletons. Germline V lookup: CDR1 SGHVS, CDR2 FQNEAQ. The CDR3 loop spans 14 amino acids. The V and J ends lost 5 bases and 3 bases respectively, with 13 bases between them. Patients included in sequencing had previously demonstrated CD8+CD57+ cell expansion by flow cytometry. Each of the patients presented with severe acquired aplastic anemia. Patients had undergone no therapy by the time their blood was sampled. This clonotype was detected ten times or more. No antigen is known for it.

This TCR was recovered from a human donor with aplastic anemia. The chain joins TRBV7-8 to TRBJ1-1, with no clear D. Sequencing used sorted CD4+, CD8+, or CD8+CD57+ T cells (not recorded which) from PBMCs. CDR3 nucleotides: TGTGCCAGCAGCGCCAATCGGGTCCACACTGAAGCTTTCTTT. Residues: CASSANRVHTEAFF.